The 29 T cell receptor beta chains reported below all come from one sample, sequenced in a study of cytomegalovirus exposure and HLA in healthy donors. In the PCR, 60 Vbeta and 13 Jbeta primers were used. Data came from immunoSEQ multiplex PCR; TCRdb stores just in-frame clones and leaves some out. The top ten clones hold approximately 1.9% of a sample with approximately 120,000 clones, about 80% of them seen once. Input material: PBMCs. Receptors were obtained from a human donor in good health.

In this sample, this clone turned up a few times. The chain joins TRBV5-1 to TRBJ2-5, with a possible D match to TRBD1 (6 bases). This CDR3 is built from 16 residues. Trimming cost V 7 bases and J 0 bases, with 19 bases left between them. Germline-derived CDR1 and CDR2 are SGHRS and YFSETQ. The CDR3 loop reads CASSSGQRSYQETQYF. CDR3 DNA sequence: TGCGCCAGCTCGTCAGGACAGAGGTCTTACCAAGAGACCCAGTACTTC.

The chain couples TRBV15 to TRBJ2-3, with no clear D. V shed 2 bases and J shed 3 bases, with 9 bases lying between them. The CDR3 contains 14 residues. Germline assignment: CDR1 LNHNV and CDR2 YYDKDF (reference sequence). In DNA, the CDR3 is TGTGCCACCAGCAGATTGGGCTTAACAGATACGCAGTATTTT. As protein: CATSRLGLTDTQYF. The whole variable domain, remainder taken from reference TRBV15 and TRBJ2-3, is DAMVIQNPRYQVTQFGKPVTLSCSQTLNHNVMYWYQQKSSQAPKLLFHYYDKDFNNEADTPDNFQSRRPNTSFCFLDIRSPGLGDTAMYLCATSRLGLTDTQYFGPGTRLTVL.

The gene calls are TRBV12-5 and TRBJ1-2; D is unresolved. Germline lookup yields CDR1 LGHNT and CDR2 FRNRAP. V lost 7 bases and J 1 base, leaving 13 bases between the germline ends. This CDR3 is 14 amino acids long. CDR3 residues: CASAPGGLNYGYTF. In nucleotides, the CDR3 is TGTGCTAGTGCCCCCGGCGGACTTAACTATGGCTACACCTTC. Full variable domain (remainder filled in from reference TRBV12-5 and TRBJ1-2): DARVTQTPRHKVTEMGQEVTMRCQPILGHNTVFWYRQTMMQGLELLAYFRNRAPLDDSGMPKDRFSAEMPDATLATLKIQPSEPRDSAVYFCASAPGGLNYGYTFGSGTRLTVV.

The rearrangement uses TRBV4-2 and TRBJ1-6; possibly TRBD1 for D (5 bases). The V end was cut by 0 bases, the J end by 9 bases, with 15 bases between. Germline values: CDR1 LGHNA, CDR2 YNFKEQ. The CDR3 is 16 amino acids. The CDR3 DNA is TGTGCCAGCAGCCAAGATCGGGCAGGGATAGGTTCACCCCTCCACTTT. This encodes CASSQDRAGIGSPLHF.

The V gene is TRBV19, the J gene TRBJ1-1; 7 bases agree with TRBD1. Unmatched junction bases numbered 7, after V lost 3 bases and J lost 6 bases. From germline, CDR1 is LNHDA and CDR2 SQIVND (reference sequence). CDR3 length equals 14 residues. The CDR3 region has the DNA TGTGCCAGTAGTATCCAAATCCAGGGGGCTGAAGCTTTCTTT. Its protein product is CASSIQIQGAEAFF.

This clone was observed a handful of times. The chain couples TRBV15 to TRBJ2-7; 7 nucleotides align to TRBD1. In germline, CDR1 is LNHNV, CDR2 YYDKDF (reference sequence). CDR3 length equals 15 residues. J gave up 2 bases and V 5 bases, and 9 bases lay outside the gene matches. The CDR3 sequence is CATSRAQGSTYEQYF. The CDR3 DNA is TGTGCCACCAGCCGAGCACAGGGGTCAACCTACGAGCAGTACTTC.

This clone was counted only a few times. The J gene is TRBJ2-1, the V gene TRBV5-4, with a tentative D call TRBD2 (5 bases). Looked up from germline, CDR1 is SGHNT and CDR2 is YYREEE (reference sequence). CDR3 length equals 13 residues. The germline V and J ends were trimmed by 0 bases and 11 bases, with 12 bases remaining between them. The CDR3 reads CASSLAGGRKQFF. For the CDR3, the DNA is TGTGCCAGCAGCTTGGCCGGTGGGAGAAAGCAGTTCTTC.

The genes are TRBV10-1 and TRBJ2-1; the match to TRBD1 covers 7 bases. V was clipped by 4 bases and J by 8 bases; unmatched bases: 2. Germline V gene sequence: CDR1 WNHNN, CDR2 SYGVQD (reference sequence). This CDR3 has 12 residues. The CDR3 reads CASSGQGHEQFF. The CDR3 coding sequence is TGCGCCAGCAGTGGACAGGGCCATGAGCAGTTCTTC.

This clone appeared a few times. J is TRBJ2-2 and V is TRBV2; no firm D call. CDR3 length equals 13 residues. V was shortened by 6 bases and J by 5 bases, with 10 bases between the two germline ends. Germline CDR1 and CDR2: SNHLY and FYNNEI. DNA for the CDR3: TGTGCCAGCAGGTTTCGAGAGACCGGGGAGCTGTTTTTT. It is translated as CASRFRETGELFF. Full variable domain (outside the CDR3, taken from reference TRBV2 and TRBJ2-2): EPEVTQTPSHQVTQMGQEVILRCVPISNHLYFYWYRQILGQKVEFLVSFYNNEISEKSEIFDDQFSVERPDGSNFTLKIRSTKLEDSAMYFCASRFRETGELFFGEGSRLTVL.

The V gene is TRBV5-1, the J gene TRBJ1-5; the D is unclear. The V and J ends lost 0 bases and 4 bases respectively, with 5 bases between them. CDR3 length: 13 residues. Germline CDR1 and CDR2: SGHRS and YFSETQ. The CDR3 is CASSLGRNQPQHF. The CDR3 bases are TGCGCCAGCAGCTTGGGCAGAAATCAGCCCCAGCATTTT.

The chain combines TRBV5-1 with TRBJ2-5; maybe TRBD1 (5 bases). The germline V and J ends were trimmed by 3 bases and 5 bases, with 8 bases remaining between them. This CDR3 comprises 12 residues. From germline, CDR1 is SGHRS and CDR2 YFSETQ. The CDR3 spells CASSYHRETQYF. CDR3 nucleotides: TGCGCCAGCAGCTATCACAGGGAGACCCAGTACTTC.

CDR3 sequence reads: CASSLVSSGYTF. The CDR3 coding sequence is TGTGCCAGCAGCTTGGTATCTAGCGGCTACACCTTC. This sequence joins TRBV7-2 and TRBJ1-2; no firm D call. V dropped 3 bases and J dropped 8 bases, with 10 bases sitting between them. CDR1 and CDR2 (germline): SGHTA, FQGNSA. The CDR3 consists of 12 residues.

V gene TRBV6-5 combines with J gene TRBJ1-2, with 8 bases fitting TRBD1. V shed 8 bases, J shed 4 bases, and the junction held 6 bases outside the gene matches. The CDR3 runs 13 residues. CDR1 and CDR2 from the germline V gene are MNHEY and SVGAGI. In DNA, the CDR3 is TGTGCCAGCCTAGACAGGGGCCGCTATGGCTACACCTTC. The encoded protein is CASLDRGRYGYTF.

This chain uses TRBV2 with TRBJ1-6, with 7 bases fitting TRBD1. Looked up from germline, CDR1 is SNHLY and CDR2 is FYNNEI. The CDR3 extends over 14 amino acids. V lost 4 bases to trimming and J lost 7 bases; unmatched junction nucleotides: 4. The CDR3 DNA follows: TGTGCCAGCAGTGGGGGGGACAGCAATTCACCCCTCCACTTT. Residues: CASSGGDSNSPLHF.

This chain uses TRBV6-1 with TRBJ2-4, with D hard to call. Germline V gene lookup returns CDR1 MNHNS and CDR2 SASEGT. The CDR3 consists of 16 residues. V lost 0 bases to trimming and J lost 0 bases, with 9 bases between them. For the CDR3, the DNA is TGTGCCAGCAGTGAAGCGATCACGGGAGCCAAAAACATTCAGTACTTC. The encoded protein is CASSEAITGAKNIQYF.

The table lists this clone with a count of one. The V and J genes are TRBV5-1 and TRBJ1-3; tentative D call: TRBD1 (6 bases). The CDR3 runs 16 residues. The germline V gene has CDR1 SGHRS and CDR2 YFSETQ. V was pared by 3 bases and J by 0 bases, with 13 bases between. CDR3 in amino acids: CASSYSGVGSGNTIYF. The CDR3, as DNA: TGCGCCAGCAGCTACTCAGGGGTGGGCTCTGGAAACACCATATATTTT.

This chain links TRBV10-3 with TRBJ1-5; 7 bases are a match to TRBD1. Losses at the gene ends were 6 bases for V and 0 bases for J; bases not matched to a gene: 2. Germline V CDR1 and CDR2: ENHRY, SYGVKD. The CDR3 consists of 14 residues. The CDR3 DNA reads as TGTGCCATCAGCCAGGGGGATAGCAATCAGCCCCAGCATTTT. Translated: CAISQGDSNQPQHF.

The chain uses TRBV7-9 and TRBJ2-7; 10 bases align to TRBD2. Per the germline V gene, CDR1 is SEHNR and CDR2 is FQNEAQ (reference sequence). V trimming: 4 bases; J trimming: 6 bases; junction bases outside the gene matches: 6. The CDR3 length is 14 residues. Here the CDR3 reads CASSSSGRALEQYF. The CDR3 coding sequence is TGTGCCAGCAGCTCCAGCGGGAGGGCCCTCGAGCAGTACTTC.

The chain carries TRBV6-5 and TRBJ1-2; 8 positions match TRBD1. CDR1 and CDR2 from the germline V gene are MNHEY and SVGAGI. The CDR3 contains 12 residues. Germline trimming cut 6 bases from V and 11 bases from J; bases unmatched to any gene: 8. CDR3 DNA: TGTGCCAGCAGCGCCGACAGGGGTCTATACACCTTC. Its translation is CASSADRGLYTF.

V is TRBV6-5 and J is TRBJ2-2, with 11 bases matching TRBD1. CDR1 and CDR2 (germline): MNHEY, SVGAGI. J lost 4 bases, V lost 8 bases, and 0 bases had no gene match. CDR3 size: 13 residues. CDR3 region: CASGTGGTGELFF. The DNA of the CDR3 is TGTGCCAGCGGGACAGGGGGCACCGGGGAGCTGTTTTTT.

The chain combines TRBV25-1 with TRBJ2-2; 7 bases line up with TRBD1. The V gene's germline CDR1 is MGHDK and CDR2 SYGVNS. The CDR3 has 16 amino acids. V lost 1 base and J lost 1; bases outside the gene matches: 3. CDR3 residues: CASSESGTVNTGELFF. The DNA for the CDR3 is TGTGCCAGCAGTGAATCCGGGACAGTGAACACCGGGGAGCTGTTTTTT. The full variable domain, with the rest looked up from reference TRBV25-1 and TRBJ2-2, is EADIYQTPRYLVIGTGKKITLECSQTMGHDKMYWYQQDPGMELHLIHYSYGVNSTEKGDLSSESTVSRIRTEHFPLTLESARPSHTSQYLCASSESGTVNTGELFFGEGSRLTVL.

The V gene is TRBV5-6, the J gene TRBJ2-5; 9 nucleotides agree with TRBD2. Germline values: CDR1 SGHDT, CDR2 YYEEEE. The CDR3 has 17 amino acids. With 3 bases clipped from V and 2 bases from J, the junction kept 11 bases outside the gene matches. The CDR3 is CASSSPYSGSPQETQYF. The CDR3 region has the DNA TGTGCCAGCAGCTCCCCTTATAGCGGGAGCCCACAAGAGACCCAGTACTTC. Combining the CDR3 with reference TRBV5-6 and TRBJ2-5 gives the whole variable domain DAGVTQSPTHLIKTRGQQVTLRCSPKSGHDTVSWYQQALGQGPQFIFQYYEEEERQRGNFPDRFSGHQFPNYSSELNVNALLLGDSALYLCASSSPYSGSPQETQYFGPGTRLLVL.

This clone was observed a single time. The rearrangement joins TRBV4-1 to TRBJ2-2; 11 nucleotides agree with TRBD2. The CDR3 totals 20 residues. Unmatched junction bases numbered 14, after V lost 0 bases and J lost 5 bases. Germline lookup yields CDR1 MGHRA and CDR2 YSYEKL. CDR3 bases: TGCGCCAGCAGCCAAGATCCCCACACTAGCGGGAGTTGGGGAACCGGGGAGCTGTTTTTT. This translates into CASSQDPHTSGSWGTGELFF.

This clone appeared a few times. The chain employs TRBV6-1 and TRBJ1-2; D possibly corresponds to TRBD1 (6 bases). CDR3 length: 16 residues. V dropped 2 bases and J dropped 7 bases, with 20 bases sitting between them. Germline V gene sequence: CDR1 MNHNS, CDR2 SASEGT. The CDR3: CASSEKGGWGASGYTF. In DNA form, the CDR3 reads TGTGCCAGCAGTGAAAAGGGGGGGTGGGGGGCGAGTGGCTACACCTTC.

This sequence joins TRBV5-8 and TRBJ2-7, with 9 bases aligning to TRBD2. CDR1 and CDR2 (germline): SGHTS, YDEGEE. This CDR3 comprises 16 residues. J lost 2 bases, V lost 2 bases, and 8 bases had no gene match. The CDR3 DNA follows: TGTGCCAGCAGCTTTAGTAGCGGGAGTTCTACCTACGAGCAGTACTTC. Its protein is CASSFSSGSSTYEQYF.

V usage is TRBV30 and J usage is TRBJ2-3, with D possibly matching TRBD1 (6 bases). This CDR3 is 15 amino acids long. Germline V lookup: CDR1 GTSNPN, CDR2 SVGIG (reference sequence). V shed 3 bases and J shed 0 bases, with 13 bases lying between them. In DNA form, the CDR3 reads TGTGCCTGGAGAGCATCGGGACACAGCACAGATACGCAGTATTTT. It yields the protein CAWRASGHSTDTQYF.

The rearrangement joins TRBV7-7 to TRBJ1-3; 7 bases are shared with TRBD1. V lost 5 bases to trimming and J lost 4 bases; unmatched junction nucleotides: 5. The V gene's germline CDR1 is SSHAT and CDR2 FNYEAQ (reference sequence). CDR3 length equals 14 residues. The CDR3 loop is CASSAWDRGNTIYF. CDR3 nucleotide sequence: TGTGCCAGCAGCGCCTGGGACAGAGGAAACACCATATATTTT. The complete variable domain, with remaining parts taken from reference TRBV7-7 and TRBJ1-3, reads GAGVSQSPRYKVTKRGQDVTLRCDPISSHATLYWYQQALGQGPEFLTYFNYEAQPDKSGLPSDRFSAERPEGSISTLTIQRTEQRDSAMYRCASSAWDRGNTIYFGEGSWLTVV.

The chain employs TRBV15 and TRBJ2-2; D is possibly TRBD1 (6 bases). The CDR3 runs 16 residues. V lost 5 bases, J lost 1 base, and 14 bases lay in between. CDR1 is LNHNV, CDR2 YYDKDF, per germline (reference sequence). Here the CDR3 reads CATSGNRARNTGELFF. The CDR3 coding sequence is TGTGCCACCAGCGGCAACAGGGCTCGGAACACCGGGGAGCTGTTTTTT. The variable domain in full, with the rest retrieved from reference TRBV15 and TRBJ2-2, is DAMVIQNPRYQVTQFGKPVTLSCSQTLNHNVMYWYQQKSSQAPKLLFHYYDKDFNNEADTPDNFQSRRPNTSFCFLDIRSPGLGDTAMYLCATSGNRARNTGELFFGEGSRLTVL.

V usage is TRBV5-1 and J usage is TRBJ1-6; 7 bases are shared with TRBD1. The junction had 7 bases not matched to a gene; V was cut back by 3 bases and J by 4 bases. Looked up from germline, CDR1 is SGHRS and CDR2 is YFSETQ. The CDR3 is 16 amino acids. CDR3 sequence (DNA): TGCGCCAGCAGCTCCGGTGGGACAGCATATAATTCACCCCTCCACTTT. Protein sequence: CASSSGGTAYNSPLHF.